One sample yielded the 27 T cell receptor beta chains listed below, sequenced in a study of T cells in Graves' hyperthyroidism and ophthalmopathy. The TCR beta CDR3 regions underwent amplification using RNA transcripts as the source. A first-round RT-PCR of the TCR CDR3 used the HTBI primer set. TCRdb reprocessed the multiplex PCR reads via MiXCR and lists one record per CDR3 protein. The data show hundreds of thousands of distinct CDR3 sequences, with about 15% seen just once and around 4.5% held by the top ten. Material for sequencing was blood. Every receptor here comes from a woman aged 40 to 50 with Graves' ophthalmopathy.

This clonotype was counted ten times or more. The chain carries TRBV6-5 and TRBJ1-1; possibly TRBD1 for D (5 bases). There are 14 residues in the CDR3. Germline values: CDR1 MNHEY, CDR2 SVGAGI. The V end was cut by 5 bases, the J end by 2 bases, with 12 bases between. CDR3 protein: CASSPRGPNTEAFF. DNA for the CDR3: TGTGCCAGCAGTCCGCGGGGACCAAACACTGAAGCTTTCTTT.

This chain joins TRBV28 and TRBJ2-5; perhaps D is TRBD1 or TRBD2 (5 bases each). From germline, CDR1 is MDHEN and CDR2 SYDVKM. The ends were cut back, 7 bases at V and 3 bases at J, with 18 bases in the middle. CDR3 size: 15 residues. CDR3 residues: CASTLEGRRKETQYF. The CDR3 bases are TGTGCCAGCACTCTCGAGGGGCGGAGAAAAGAGACCCAGTACTTC. Using reference TRBV28 and TRBJ2-5 for the parts outside the CDR3, the full variable domain is DVKVTQSSRYLVKRTGEKVFLECVQDMDHENMFWYRQDPGLGLRLIYFSYDVKMKEKGDIPEGYSVSREKKERFSLILESASTNQTSMYLCASTLEGRRKETQYFGPGTRLLVL.

As concerns this clonotype: With a much larger clone just one base away, this may be a read error. This CDR3 is missing its conserved last phenylalanine or tryptophan, likely due to a read error. The chain combines TRBV30 with TRBJ1-1; 7 bases are shared with TRBD1. Germline V gives CDR1 GTSNPN, CDR2 SVGIG (reference sequence). The CDR3 has 12 amino acids. Losses at the gene ends were 2 bases for V and 7 bases for J; bases not matched to a gene: 4. The CDR3 protein is CAWSPTGYEAFL. CDR3 in DNA: TGTGCCTGGAGTCCGACAGGGTATGAAGCTTTCCTT.

This clonotype was seen repeatedly, ten times or more. This sequence joins TRBV6-4 and TRBJ2-1; 8 bases line up with TRBD2. CDR1 and CDR2 from the germline V gene are MRHNA and SNTAGT. The CDR3 extends over 14 amino acids. V lost 6 bases and J lost 7; bases outside the gene matches: 8. The CDR3 sequence: CASSYSGEGNEQFF. CDR3 in DNA: TGTGCCAGCAGCTATAGCGGGGAGGGGAATGAGCAGTTCTTC.

The chain employs TRBV30 and TRBJ1-2; D gene uncertain. Germline V CDR1 and CDR2: GTSNPN, SVGIG (reference sequence). Trimming removed 3 bases at V and 0 bases at J, with 11 bases between. The CDR3 has 14 residues. CDR3 DNA sequence: TGTGCCTGGAGCCCGGACCGGACTAACTATGGCTACACCTTC. Residues: CAWSPDRTNYGYTF.

This clonotype was seen ten or more times. The rearrangement links TRBV19 to TRBJ2-2; D gene unclear. This CDR3 is built from 13 residues. Germline-derived CDR1 and CDR2 are LNHDA and SQIVND (reference sequence). Deletions cut 7 bases from V and 1 base from J, with 7 bases between. CDR3 sequence: CASNKGNTGELFF. The DNA for the CDR3 is TGTGCCAGTAATAAGGGGAACACCGGGGAGCTGTTTTTT.

This clonotype was recorded many times. CDR3: CASSPDRGLSYEQYF. CDR3 nucleotide sequence: TGTGCCAGCAGCCCTGACAGGGGGTTGTCCTACGAGCAGTACTTC. The chain uses TRBV12-3 or TRBV12-4 and TRBJ2-7, with 9 bases matching TRBD1. The CDR3 length is 15 residues. The V gene end was trimmed by 6 bases and the J gene end by 1 base; junction bases not matched to a gene: 7.

This sequence joins TRBV20-1 and TRBJ1-1; D not resolved. V was cut by 7 bases and J by 0 bases, with 9 bases left in between. Germline V gene sequence: CDR1 DFQATT, CDR2 SNEGSKA (reference sequence). CDR3 length: 12 residues. This chain's CDR3 is CSVRGMNTEAFF. CDR3 nucleotides: TGCAGTGTGCGGGGAATGAACACTGAAGCTTTCTTT.

This clonotype was counted many times. The chain carries TRBV6-2 or TRBV6-3 and TRBJ1-5, with D uncertain. V lost 0 bases, J lost 0 bases, and 15 bases lay in between. Germline V gene lookup returns CDR1 MNHEY and CDR2 SVGEGT. The CDR3 has 18 amino acids. CDR3 bases: TGTGCCAGCAGTTACTCGTACACGGAAGTCTATAGCAATCAGCCCCAGCATTTT. Its translation is CASSYSYTEVYSNQPQHF.

This clonotype appeared many times. The rearrangement links TRBV6-4 to TRBJ1-2; TRBD1 aligns across 7 bases. CDR1 is MRHNA, CDR2 SNTAGT, per germline. With 5 bases clipped from V and 4 bases from J, the junction kept 7 bases outside the gene matches. This CDR3 has 14 amino acids. The DNA of the CDR3 is TGTGCCAGCAGTCAGCTTCCAGGGGGCTATGGCTACACCTTC. Translated: CASSQLPGGYGYTF.

This clonotype was detected many times. The chain carries TRBV11-1 and TRBJ2-5; tentatively, D is TRBD1 (6 bases). CDR3 size: 14 residues. Trimming took off 4 bases at V and 5 bases at J, with 14 bases between the two ends. Per the germline V gene, CDR1 is SGHAT and CDR2 is FQDESV (reference sequence). The CDR3 here is CASSSGQSWETQYF. The CDR3 nucleotides are TGTGCCAGCAGCTCCGGACAGTCCTGGGAGACCCAGTACTTC.

V is TRBV12-3 or TRBV12-4 and J is TRBJ1-5, with D perhaps matching TRBD1 (6 bases). Trimming removed 3 bases from V and 7 bases from J, with 13 bases in between. This CDR3 region has 14 residues. DNA of the CDR3: TGTGCCAGCAGTTTCAGGGGCAGGGACCAGCCCCAGCATTTT. As protein: CASSFRGRDQPQHF.

V usage is TRBV11-1 and J usage is TRBJ2-7, with 11 bases that match TRBD2. Germline trimming cut 1 base from V and 3 bases from J; bases unmatched to any gene: 14. This CDR3 region has 19 residues. Germline loops: CDR1 SGHAT, CDR2 FQDESV (reference sequence). CDR3 amino acids: CASSLVGKTPGLAVYEQYF. DNA of the CDR3: TGTGCCAGCAGCTTAGTGGGAAAAACGCCGGGACTAGCGGTCTACGAGCAGTACTTC.

This clonotype was recorded at least ten times. The J gene is TRBJ1-1, the V gene TRBV30; D unclear. The length of the CDR3 is 14 residues. Germline V gives CDR1 GTSNPN, CDR2 SVGIG (reference sequence). Deletions cut 8 bases from V and 2 bases from J, with 18 bases between. The CDR3 DNA reads TGTGCCAGCGAAGATGGGTTCGGTAACACTGAAGCTTTCTTT. The encoded protein is CASEDGFGNTEAFF.

This chain joins TRBV6-1 and TRBJ2-7; TRBD2 aligns across 7 bases. Trimming at V came to 5 bases and at J to 5 bases, leaving 15 bases not matched to a gene. Germline V gene data show CDR1 as MNHNS and CDR2 as SASEGT. CDR3 size: 16 residues. CDR3 coding DNA: TGTGCCAGCAGTCGCCCAGCCGGGACTAAACTCCACGAGCAGTACTTC. Its protein product is CASSRPAGTKLHEQYF.

This clonotype was counted many times. V is TRBV28 and J is TRBJ1-2, with 8 positions matching TRBD1. The CDR3 contains 11 residues. Germline V CDR1 and CDR2: MDHEN, SYDVKM. CDR3 nucleotides: TGTTTGGGGCAGGGGGCAGGTGGCTACACCTTC. Translated: CLGQGAGGYTF.

The rearrangement links TRBV7-9 to TRBJ1-1; D is ambiguous. The germline V and J ends were trimmed by 4 bases and 1 base, with 13 bases remaining between them. The CDR3 has 15 amino acids. The germline CDR1 and CDR2 sequences are SEHNR and FQNEAQ (reference sequence). As DNA, the CDR3 is TGTGCCAGCAGCTCACCGGACGGAAGGAACACTGAAGCTTTCTTT. This sequence encodes CASSSPDGRNTEAFF.

At least ten counts were recorded for this clonotype. This rearrangement joins TRBV6-2 or TRBV6-3 to TRBJ1-5; a possible D gene is TRBD1 (6 bases). CDR1 is MNHEY and CDR2 is SVGEGT in the germline V gene. Trimming removed 7 bases from V and 7 bases from J, with 17 bases in between. CDR3 length: 14 amino acids. This chain's CDR3 is CASKNRERNQPQHF. The CDR3 bases are TGTGCCAGCAAGAACAGGGAAAGGAACCAGCCCCAGCATTTT.

The sample holds many counts of this clonotype. CDR3 region: CASSLSGGRGETQYF. The CDR3 DNA follows: TGTGCCAGCAGCTTAAGCGGCGGCAGGGGTGAGACCCAGTACTTC. V and J are TRBV7-3 and TRBJ2-5; tentatively, D is TRBD1 (6 bases). The CDR3 is 15 amino acids. Trimming shortened V by 1 base and J by 5 bases, and 14 bases separated the two germline ends. Germline V gives CDR1 SGHTA, CDR2 FQGTGA.

J is TRBJ2-7 and V is TRBV12-3 or TRBV12-4, with TRBD2 as a possible D gene (7 bases). V shed 3 bases and J shed 1 base, with 22 bases lying between them. The CDR3 spans 18 residues. In DNA form, the CDR3 reads TGTGCCAGCAGTTTTCTTTCTCGTTTGGGAGGGGGGTCCTACGAGCAGTACTTC. This gives the protein CASSFLSRLGGGSYEQYF.

At least ten counts were recorded for this clonotype. This chain links TRBV10-3 with TRBJ2-7, with 12 bases that match TRBD2. This CDR3 has 15 residues. Germline V gene sequence: CDR1 ENHRY, CDR2 SYGVKD. The junction had 2 bases not matched to a gene; V was cut back by 4 bases and J by 1 base. The CDR3 sequence: CAISAGLAGSYEQYF. CDR3 nucleotide sequence: TGTGCCATCAGTGCCGGACTAGCGGGGTCCTACGAGCAGTACTTC.

This clonotype has at least ten counts. This sequence joins TRBV10-3 and TRBJ2-6; tentatively, D is TRBD1 or TRBD2 (5 bases each). V was shortened by 6 bases and J by 0 bases, with 12 bases between the two germline ends. Germline loops: CDR1 ENHRY, CDR2 SYGVKD. CDR3 length: 16 amino acids. The CDR3 nucleotides read TGTGCCATCAGCGGGACGGAGCTCTCTGGGGCCAACGTCCTGACTTTC. Protein sequence: CAISGTELSGANVLTF.

This clonotype was counted at least ten times. The V and J genes are TRBV5-1 and TRBJ1-3, with TRBD1 matching over 7 bases. Germline CDR1 SGHRS, CDR2 YFSETQ. J lost 0 bases, V lost 2 bases, and 5 bases had no gene match. This CDR3 comprises 16 residues. The CDR3 region has the DNA TGCGCCAGCAGCTTCGACAGGGCCATCTCTGGAAACACCATATATTTT. Translated: CASSFDRAISGNTIYF.

This clonotype was seen repeatedly, ten times or more. J is TRBJ1-1 and V is TRBV7-9; D unresolved. V dropped 2 bases and J dropped 0 bases, with 7 bases sitting between them. There are 14 residues in the CDR3. CDR1 is SEHNR, CDR2 FQNEAQ, per germline (reference sequence). CDR3 nucleotide sequence: TGTGCCAGCAGCTTAAGACAACTGAACACTGAAGCTTTCTTT. This translates into CASSLRQLNTEAFF.

This clonotype turned up a few times. The gene calls are TRBV5-1 and TRBJ2-7; TRBD1 is a possible D gene (5 bases). Trimming took off 0 bases at V and 0 bases at J, with 10 bases between the two ends. The CDR3 totals 15 residues. Germline V CDR1 and CDR2: SGHRS, YFSETQ. The CDR3 DNA follows: TGCGCCAGCAGCTTGGGTAGCAGGGTCTCCTACGAGCAGTACTTC. It yields the protein CASSLGSRVSYEQYF.

This clonotype appeared many times. The chain carries TRBV10-3 and TRBJ2-5; the D gene is possibly TRBD2 (6 bases). The germline CDR1 and CDR2 sequences are ENHRY and SYGVKD. This CDR3 has 14 amino acids. Trimming removed 10 bases at V and 2 bases at J, with 17 bases between. The chain's CDR3 is CATVREKRQETQYF. DNA of the CDR3: TGTGCCACCGTCCGGGAGAAGCGGCAAGAGACCCAGTACTTC.

The chain recombines TRBV7-8 with TRBJ1-2, with 11 bases matching TRBD1. Germline V lookup: CDR1 SGHVS, CDR2 FQNEAQ. The CDR3 has 13 residues. Trimming removed 4 bases from V and 7 bases from J; junction bases left unmatched: 2. The CDR3 loop reads CASSWTGGGGYTF. In DNA, the CDR3 is TGTGCCAGCAGCTGGACAGGGGGCGGTGGCTACACCTTC.